This TCR beta chain originates from a study of cytomegalovirus exposure and HLA in healthy donors. The wider study: The same platform was used for the 110 or so validation repertoires and the approximately 670 first-cohort repertoires, a later analysis reported. Study-wide results and limits: According to a subsequent analysis, TCR clusters identified in the first cohort showed a tendency to co-occur across the roughly 110 validation repertoires. Most observed TCR sequences were rare, whereas some public TCRs were detected in many donors.

A word on this clone: The target antigen is unknown.

Trimming removed 5 bases from V and 2 bases from J, with 16 bases in between. Germline V gives CDR1 SGHTA, CDR2 FQGNSA. This CDR3 is built from 15 residues. Sequencing used immunoSEQ multiplex PCR; TCRdb keeps in-frame clones, though not all of them. The sample shows 150,000 or so clones, about 89% of them seen only once. This TCR derives from a man aged 18 to 29 in good health and CMV-seropositive. The sequencing input was PBMCs. V usage is TRBV7-2 and J usage is TRBJ2-7; D remains unclear. CDR3 sequence: CASSQAPGSTYEQYF. CDR3 DNA sequence: TGTGCCAGCAGCCAGGCCCCCGGATCGACCTACGAGCAGTACTTC.